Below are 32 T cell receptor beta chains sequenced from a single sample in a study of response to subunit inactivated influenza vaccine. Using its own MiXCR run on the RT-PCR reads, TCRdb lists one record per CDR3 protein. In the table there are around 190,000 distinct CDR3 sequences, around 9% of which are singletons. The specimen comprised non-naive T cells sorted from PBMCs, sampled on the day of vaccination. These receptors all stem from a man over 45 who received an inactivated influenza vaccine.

In DNA form, the CDR3 reads TGTGCCAGCAGCTTAGGAGACTGGGGTTCTTACGAGCAGTACTTC. Its translation: CASSLGDWGSYEQYF. V gene TRBV7-6 combines with J gene TRBJ2-7, with unresolved D. Germline CDR1 and CDR2: SGHVS and FNYEAQ. The CDR3 runs 15 residues. With 1 base removed from V and 4 bases from J, the gap between germline ends came to 14 bases.

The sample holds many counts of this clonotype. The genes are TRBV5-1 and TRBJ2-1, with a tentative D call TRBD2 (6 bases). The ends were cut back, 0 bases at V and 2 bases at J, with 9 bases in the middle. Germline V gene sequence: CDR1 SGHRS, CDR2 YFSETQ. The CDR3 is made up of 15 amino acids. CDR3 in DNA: TGCGCCAGCAGCTTGGTAGCGGCTACCTACAATGAGCAGTTCTTC. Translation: CASSLVAATYNEQFF.

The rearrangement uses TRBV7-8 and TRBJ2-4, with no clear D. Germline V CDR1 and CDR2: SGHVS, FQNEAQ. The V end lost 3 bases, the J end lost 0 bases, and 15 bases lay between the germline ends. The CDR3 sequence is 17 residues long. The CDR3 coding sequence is TGTGCCAGCAGCTTCGATGAGGAACACCTAGCCAAAAACATTCAGTACTTC. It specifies CASSFDEEHLAKNIQYF.

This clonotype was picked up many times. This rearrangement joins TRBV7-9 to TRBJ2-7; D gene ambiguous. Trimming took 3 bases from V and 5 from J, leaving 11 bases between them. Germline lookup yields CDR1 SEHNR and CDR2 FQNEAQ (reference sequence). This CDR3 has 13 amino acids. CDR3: CASSLGRRDEQYF. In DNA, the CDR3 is TGTGCCAGCAGCTTGGGCAGAAGGGACGAGCAGTACTTC.

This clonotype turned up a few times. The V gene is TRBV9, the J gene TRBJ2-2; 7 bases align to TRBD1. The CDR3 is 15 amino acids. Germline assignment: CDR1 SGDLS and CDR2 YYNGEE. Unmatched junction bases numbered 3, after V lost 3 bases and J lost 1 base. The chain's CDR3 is CASSAGTENTGELFF. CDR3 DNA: TGTGCCAGCAGCGCAGGGACAGAGAACACCGGGGAGCTGTTTTTT. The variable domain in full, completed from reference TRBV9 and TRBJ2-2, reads DSGVTQTPKHLITATGQRVTLRCSPRSGDLSVYWYQQSLDQGLQFLIQYYNGEERAKGNILERFSAQQFPDLHSELNLSSLELGDSALYFCASSAGTENTGELFFGEGSRLTVL.

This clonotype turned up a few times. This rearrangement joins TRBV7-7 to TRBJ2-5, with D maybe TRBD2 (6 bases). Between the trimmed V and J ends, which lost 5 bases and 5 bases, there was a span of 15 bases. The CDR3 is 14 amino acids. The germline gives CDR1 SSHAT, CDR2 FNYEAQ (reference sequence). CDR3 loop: CASSPLGGLETQYF. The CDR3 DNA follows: TGTGCCAGCAGCCCACTAGGAGGGTTGGAGACCCAGTACTTC.

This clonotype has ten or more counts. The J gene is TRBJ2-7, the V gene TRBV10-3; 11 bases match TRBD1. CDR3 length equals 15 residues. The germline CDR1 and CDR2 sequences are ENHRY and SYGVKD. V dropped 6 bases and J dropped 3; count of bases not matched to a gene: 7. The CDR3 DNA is TGTGCCATCAGCCCCGGACAGGGGGCTGGCTACGAGCAGTACTTC. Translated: CAISPGQGAGYEQYF.

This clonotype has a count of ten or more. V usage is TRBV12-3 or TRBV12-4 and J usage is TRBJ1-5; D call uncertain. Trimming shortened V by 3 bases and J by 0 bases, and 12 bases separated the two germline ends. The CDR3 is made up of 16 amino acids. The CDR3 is CASSLGQIYSNQPQHF. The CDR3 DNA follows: TGTGCCAGCAGTTTGGGCCAGATTTATAGCAATCAGCCCCAGCATTTT.

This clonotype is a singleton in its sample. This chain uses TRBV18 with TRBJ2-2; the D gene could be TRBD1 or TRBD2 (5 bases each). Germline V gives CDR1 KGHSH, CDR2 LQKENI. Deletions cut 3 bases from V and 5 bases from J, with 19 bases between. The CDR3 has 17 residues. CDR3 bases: TGTGCCAGCTCACCGGGGGTGACGGGTCGACGGACCGGGGAGCTGTTTTTT. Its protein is CASSPGVTGRRTGELFF.

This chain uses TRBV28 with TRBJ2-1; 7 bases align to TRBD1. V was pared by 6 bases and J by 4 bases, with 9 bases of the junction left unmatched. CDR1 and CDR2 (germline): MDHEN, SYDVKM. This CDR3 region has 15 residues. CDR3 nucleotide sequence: TGTGCCAGCAGCAAGCAGGGGGTGACGTACAATGAGCAGTTCTTC. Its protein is CASSKQGVTYNEQFF.

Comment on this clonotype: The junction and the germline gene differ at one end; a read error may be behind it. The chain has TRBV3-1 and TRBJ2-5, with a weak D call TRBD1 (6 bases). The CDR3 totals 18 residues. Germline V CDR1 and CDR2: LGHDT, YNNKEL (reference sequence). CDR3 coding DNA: TGTGCCAGCACCCAACAGGGCTCTGGGACACGCGGCCAAGAGACCCAGTACTTC. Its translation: CASTQQGSGTRGQETQYF.

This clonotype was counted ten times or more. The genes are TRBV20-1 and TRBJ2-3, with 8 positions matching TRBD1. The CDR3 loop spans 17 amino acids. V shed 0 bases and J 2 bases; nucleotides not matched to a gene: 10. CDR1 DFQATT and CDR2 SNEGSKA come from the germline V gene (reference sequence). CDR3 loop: CSARDVSRTGPTDTQYF. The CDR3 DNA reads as TGCAGTGCTAGAGATGTGTCTCGGACAGGGCCCACAGATACGCAGTATTTT.

The CDR3 is CSAIRFGEQFF. The CDR3, as DNA: TGCAGTGCTATTCGGTTTGGAGAGCAGTTCTTC. The V and J genes are TRBV20-1 and TRBJ2-1; D ambiguous. This CDR3 comprises 11 residues. Germline V gene lookup returns CDR1 DFQATT and CDR2 SNEGSKA (reference sequence). Deletions cut 4 bases from V and 10 bases from J, with 11 bases between.

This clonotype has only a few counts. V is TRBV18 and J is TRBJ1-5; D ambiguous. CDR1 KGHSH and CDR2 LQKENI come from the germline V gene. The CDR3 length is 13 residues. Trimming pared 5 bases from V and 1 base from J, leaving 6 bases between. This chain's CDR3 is CASSIMSNQPQHF. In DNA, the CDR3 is TGTGCCAGCTCAATCATGAGCAATCAGCCCCAGCATTTT.

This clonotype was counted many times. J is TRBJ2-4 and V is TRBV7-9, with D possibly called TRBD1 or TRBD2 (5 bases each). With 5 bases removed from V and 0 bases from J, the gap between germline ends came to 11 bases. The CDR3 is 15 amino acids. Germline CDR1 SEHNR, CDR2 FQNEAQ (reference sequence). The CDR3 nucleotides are TGTGCCAGCAGCCTATGGGGGACAGCCAAAAACATTCAGTACTTC. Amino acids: CASSLWGTAKNIQYF.

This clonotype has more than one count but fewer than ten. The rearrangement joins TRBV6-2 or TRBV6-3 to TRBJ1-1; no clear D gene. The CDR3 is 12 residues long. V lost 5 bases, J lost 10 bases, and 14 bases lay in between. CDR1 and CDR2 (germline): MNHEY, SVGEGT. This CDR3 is CASSPVVKAAFF. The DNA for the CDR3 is TGTGCCAGCAGTCCCGTCGTCAAGGCAGCTTTCTTT.

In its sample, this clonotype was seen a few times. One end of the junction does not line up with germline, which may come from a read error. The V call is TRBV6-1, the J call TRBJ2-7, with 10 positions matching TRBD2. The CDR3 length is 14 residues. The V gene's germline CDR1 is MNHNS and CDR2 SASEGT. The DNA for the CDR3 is TGTGCCAGCAGTAAAGCGGGGGGGCGTTACGAGCAGTACTTC. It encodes CASSKAGGRYEQYF.

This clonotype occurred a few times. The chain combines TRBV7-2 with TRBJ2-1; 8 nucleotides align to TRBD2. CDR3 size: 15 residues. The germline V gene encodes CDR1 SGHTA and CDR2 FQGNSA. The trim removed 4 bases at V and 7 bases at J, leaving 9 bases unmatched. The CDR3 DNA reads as TGTGCCAGCAGCTACTATAGCGGGGAAGTAAATGAGCAGTTCTTC. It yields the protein CASSYYSGEVNEQFF.

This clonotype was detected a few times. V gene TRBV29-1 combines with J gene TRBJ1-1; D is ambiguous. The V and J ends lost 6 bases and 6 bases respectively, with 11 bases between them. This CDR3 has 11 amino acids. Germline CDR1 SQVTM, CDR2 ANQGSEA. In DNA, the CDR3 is TGCAGCGTCATATTTCGCGCTGAAGCTTTCTTT. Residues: CSVIFRAEAFF.

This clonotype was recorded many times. CDR3 nucleotides: TGCAGCGTTGAAGATCAGGGCGCGCCTGGCTACACCTTC. It encodes CSVEDQGAPGYTF. This chain joins TRBV29-1 and TRBJ1-2; TRBD1 is a possible D gene (5 bases). Trimming shortened V by 0 bases and J by 7 bases, and 12 bases separated the two germline ends. Germline assignment: CDR1 SQVTM and CDR2 ANQGSEA. This CDR3 has 13 residues.

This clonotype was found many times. CDR3 residues: CAISDTGTSYGYTF. As DNA, the CDR3 is TGTGCCATCAGTGATACCGGGACGTCGTATGGCTACACCTTC. The gene calls are TRBV10-3 and TRBJ1-2; D might be TRBD1 (5 bases). V lost 3 bases and J 5 bases, leaving 13 bases between the germline ends. The CDR3 is made up of 14 amino acids. Germline V CDR1 and CDR2: ENHRY, SYGVKD.

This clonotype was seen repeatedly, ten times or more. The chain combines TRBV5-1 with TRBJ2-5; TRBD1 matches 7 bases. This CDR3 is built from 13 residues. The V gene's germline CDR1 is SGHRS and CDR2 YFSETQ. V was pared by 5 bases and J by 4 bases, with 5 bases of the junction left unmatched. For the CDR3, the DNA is TGCGCCAGCAGTCAGGACAGGCGAGAGACCCAGTACTTC. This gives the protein CASSQDRRETQYF. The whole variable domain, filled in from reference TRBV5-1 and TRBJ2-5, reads KAGVTQTPRYLIKTRGQQVTLSCSPISGHRSVSWYQQTPGQGLQFLFEYFSETQRNKGNFPGRFSGRQFSNSRSEMNVSTLELGDSALYLCASSQDRRETQYFGPGTRLLVL.

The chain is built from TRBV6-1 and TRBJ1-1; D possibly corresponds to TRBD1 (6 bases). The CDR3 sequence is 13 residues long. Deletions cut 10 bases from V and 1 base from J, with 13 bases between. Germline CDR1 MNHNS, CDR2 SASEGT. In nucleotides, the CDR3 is TGTGCCACCCAGGGGTCGCAGAACACTGAAGCTTTCTTT. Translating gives CATQGSQNTEAFF.

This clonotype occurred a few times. CDR3 DNA sequence: TGTGCCAGCAGGACACCCCTAGTCCGGGACAGTAGCAATCAGCCCCAGCATTTT. This gives the protein CASRTPLVRDSSNQPQHF. The gene calls are TRBV6-2 or TRBV6-3 and TRBJ1-5, with 7 nucleotides matching TRBD1. V was clipped by 6 bases and J by 0 bases; unmatched bases: 14. CDR1 and CDR2 (germline): MNHEY, SVGEGT. The CDR3 length is 18 residues.

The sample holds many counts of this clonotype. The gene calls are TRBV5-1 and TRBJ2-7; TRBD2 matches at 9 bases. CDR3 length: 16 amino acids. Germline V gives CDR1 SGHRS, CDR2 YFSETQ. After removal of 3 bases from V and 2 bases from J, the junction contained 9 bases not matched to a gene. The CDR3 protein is CASSWETSGPTYEQYF. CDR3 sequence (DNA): TGCGCCAGCAGCTGGGAGACTAGCGGACCAACCTACGAGCAGTACTTC. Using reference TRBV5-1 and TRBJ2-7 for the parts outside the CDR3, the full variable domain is KAGVTQTPRYLIKTRGQQVTLSCSPISGHRSVSWYQQTPGQGLQFLFEYFSETQRNKGNFPGRFSGRQFSNSRSEMNVSTLELGDSALYLCASSWETSGPTYEQYFGPGTRLTVT.

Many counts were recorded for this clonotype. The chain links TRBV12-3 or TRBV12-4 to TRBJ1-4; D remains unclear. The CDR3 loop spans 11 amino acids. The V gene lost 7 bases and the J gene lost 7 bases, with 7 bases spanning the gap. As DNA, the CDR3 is TGTGCCAGCACCTTGGGTGAAAAACTGTTTTTT. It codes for CASTLGEKLFF.

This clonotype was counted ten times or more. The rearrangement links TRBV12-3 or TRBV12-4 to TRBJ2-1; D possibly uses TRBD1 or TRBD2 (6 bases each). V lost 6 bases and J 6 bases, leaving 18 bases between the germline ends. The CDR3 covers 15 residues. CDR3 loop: CASRFGWGATNEQFF. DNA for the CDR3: TGTGCCAGCAGATTTGGATGGGGGGCCACCAATGAGCAGTTCTTC.

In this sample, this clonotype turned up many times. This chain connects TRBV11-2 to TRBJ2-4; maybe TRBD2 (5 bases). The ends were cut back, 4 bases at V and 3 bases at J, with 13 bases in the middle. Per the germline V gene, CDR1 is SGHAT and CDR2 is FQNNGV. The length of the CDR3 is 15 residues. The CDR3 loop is CASSSLRGFKNIQYF. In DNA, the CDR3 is TGTGCCAGCAGCTCCCTGAGAGGGTTCAAAAACATTCAGTACTTC.

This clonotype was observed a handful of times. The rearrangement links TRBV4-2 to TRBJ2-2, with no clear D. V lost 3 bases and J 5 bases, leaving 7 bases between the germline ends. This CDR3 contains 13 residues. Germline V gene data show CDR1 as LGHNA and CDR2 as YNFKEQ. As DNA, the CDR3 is TGTGCCAGCAGCCAGTTGGGTACCGGGGAGCTGTTTTTT. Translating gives CASSQLGTGELFF.

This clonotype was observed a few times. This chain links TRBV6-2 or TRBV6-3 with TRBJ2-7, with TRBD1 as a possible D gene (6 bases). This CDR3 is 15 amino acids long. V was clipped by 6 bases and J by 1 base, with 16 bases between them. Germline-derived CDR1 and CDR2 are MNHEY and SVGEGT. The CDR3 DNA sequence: TGTGCCAGCAGGGAAGGCAGGGGCCTGTCCTACGAGCAGTACTTC. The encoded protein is CASREGRGLSYEQYF.

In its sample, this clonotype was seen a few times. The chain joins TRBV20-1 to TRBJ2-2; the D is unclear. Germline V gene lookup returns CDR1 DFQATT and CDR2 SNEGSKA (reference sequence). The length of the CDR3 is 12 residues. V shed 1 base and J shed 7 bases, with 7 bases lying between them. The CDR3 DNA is TGCAGTGCTAGAGGACGTAACGGGGAGCTGTTTTTT. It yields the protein CSARGRNGELFF.

The CDR3 region is CASSYSGMVRGWGGPNEQFF. CDR3 sequence (DNA): TGTGCCAGCAGTTACTCGGGGATGGTGAGGGGATGGGGTGGACCCAATGAGCAGTTCTTC. The V call is TRBV6-2 or TRBV6-3, the J call TRBJ2-1; D could derive from TRBD1 or TRBD2 (5 bases each). This CDR3 region has 20 residues. V lost 0 bases, J lost 6 bases, and 27 bases lay in between. Germline V gene sequence: CDR1 MNHEY, CDR2 SVGEGT.